Each of the 31 T cell receptor beta chains below was sequenced from the same sample in a study of cytomegalovirus exposure and HLA in healthy donors. PCR amplification relied on 60 Vbeta primers (plus 13 Jbeta primers). TCRdb's copy holds only in-frame clones and misses some; the assay was immunoSEQ multiplex PCR. The sample yields about 150,000 clones, less than 85% seen once. Sequenced sample: PBMCs. These receptor sequences come from a man in his forties in good health and CMV-seronegative.

The V gene is TRBV5-4, the J gene TRBJ2-3; 9 bases map to TRBD1. The CDR3 consists of 16 residues. V gave up 4 bases and J gave up 5 bases; unmatched junction bases: 11. Germline V lookup: CDR1 SGHNT, CDR2 YYREEE (reference sequence). CDR3 DNA sequence: TGTGCCAGCAGCGACCACCCGGGACAGGGATTAGATACGCAGTATTTT. Translating gives CASSDHPGQGLDTQYF.

This clone occurred a few times. This rearrangement joins TRBV27 to TRBJ2-1, with D possibly matching TRBD2 (5 bases). This CDR3 spans 16 amino acids. Germline lookup yields CDR1 MNHEY and CDR2 SMNVEV (reference sequence). V lost 3 bases, J lost 6 bases, and 18 bases lay in between. DNA of the CDR3: TGTGCCAGCAGTTTCTCCGGGGTTCAGTGGCCCAATGAGCAGTTCTTC. This encodes CASSFSGVQWPNEQFF.

This chain uses TRBV27 with TRBJ2-5; 9 bases are a match to TRBD2. The J call may be in error: the DNA end matches TRBJ2-7 better. The CDR3 length is 15 residues. Germline V gene lookup returns CDR1 MNHEY and CDR2 SMNVEV (reference sequence). The CDR3 DNA reads as TGTGCCAGCAGTTCTTCTAGCGGGGTCTCCTACGAGCAGTACTTC. This sequence encodes CASSSSSGVSYEQYF.

The gene calls are TRBV18 and TRBJ2-1; D is unclear. The germline CDR1 and CDR2 sequences are KGHSH and LQKENI. The CDR3 consists of 12 residues. Trimming removed 8 bases from V and 9 bases from J, with 14 bases in between. The CDR3 here is CASQNSPVEQFF. The CDR3 nucleotides read TGTGCCAGCCAAAACTCCCCCGTTGAGCAGTTCTTC.

The J gene is TRBJ2-7, the V gene TRBV4-1; a possible D gene is TRBD2 (5 bases). Germline CDR1 is MGHRA and CDR2 is YSYEKL. This CDR3 region has 13 residues. The V end lost 0 bases, the J end lost 4 bases, and 7 bases lay between the germline ends. Written as DNA, the CDR3 is TGCGCCAGCAGCCAAGATAGAGGGTACGAGCAGTACTTC. Amino acids: CASSQDRGYEQYF.

This clone came up a few times. The chain links TRBV5-1 to TRBJ2-1; D is perhaps TRBD2 (6 bases). V gave up 3 bases and J gave up 1 base, with 14 bases separating them. The CDR3 spans 16 residues. The germline V gene encodes CDR1 SGHRS and CDR2 YFSETQ. The CDR3 DNA follows: TGCGCCAGCAGCTGGGTTACGGGGGTGTCCTACAATGAGCAGTTCTTC. Its protein is CASSWVTGVSYNEQFF.

This clone was recorded a few times. The chain carries TRBV28 and TRBJ2-1, with 14 bases lining up with TRBD2. CDR1 and CDR2 (germline): MDHEN, SYDVKM. The CDR3 totals 19 residues. With V trimmed by 3 bases and J by 5 bases, 12 bases remained unmatched. The CDR3 sequence is CASSFYLTGTSGGHNEQFF. The CDR3 DNA is TGTGCCAGCAGTTTCTATCTTACCGGGACTAGCGGGGGACACAATGAGCAGTTCTTC.

The chain links TRBV7-9 to TRBJ2-1; 7 bases agree with TRBD2. V lost 5 bases and J lost 4; bases outside the gene matches: 8. The germline V gene encodes CDR1 SEHNR and CDR2 FQNEAQ (reference sequence). The CDR3 runs to 15 residues. In DNA form, the CDR3 reads TGTGCCAGCAGCATGGGGGGGGGAGTATACAATGAGCAGTTCTTC. This sequence encodes CASSMGGGVYNEQFF.

The chain links TRBV5-1 to TRBJ1-1; unclear D gene. The CDR3 spans 15 residues. V gave up 5 bases and J gave up 0 bases, with 14 bases separating them. Germline CDR1 SGHRS, CDR2 YFSETQ. For the CDR3, the DNA is TGCGCCAGCAGTATCAGGTTTCCCATGAACACTGAAGCTTTCTTT. This codes for CASSIRFPMNTEAFF. Full variable domain (missing parts from reference TRBV5-1 and TRBJ1-1): KAGVTQTPRYLIKTRGQQVTLSCSPISGHRSVSWYQQTPGQGLQFLFEYFSETQRNKGNFPGRFSGRQFSNSRSEMNVSTLELGDSALYLCASSIRFPMNTEAFFGQGTRLTVV.

This clone has more than one count but fewer than ten. The CDR3 here is CASTGQGADEQFF. In nucleotides, the CDR3 is TGTGCCAGCACTGGACAGGGAGCTGATGAGCAGTTCTTC. The rearrangement uses TRBV25-1 and TRBJ2-1; 8 bases are a match to TRBD1. The CDR3 contains 13 residues. Trimming cost V 7 bases and J 8 bases; bases outside gene matches: 7. Germline V gives CDR1 MGHDK, CDR2 SYGVNS.

The count of this clone is one. V is TRBV9 and J is TRBJ2-3, with 13 bases aligning to TRBD2. Germline CDR1 is SGDLS and CDR2 is YYNGEE. The CDR3 contains 16 residues. The ends lost 2 bases at V and 5 bases at J; junction bases unmatched: 5. CDR3 sequence (DNA): TGTGCCAGCAGCGTCAGGACTAGCGGGGGTGGAGATACGCAGTATTTT. It translates to CASSVRTSGGGDTQYF.

A few counts support this clone. The sample carries other DNA sequences with the same CDR3. This chain uses TRBV9 with TRBJ2-3; 10 bases are shared with TRBD2. Germline loops: CDR1 SGDLS, CDR2 YYNGEE. The CDR3 runs to 16 residues. Trimming took 0 bases from V and 1 from J; bases not matched to a gene: 2. The CDR3: CASSVAGLAGTDTQYF. CDR3 nucleotides: TGTGCCAGCAGCGTAGCTGGACTAGCGGGCACAGATACGCAGTATTTT.

V is TRBV30 and J is TRBJ2-7; D gene ambiguous. V was cut by 0 bases and J by 9 bases, with 9 bases left in between. Per the germline V gene, CDR1 is GTSNPN and CDR2 is SVGIG (reference sequence). The CDR3 contains 11 residues. As DNA, the CDR3 is TGTGCCTGGAGTGTACAAGCGTTGCAGTACTTC. Amino acid sequence: CAWSVQALQYF.

The chain uses TRBV28 and TRBJ1-2, with D possibly being TRBD1 (6 bases). Trimming took off 5 bases at V and 0 bases at J, with 19 bases between the two ends. This CDR3 has 17 residues. CDR1 and CDR2 (germline): MDHEN, SYDVKM. For the CDR3, the DNA is TGTGCCAGCAGTATCCTACAGGGAGGGGAAGCTAACTATGGCTACACCTTC. Translating gives CASSILQGGEANYGYTF.

The rearrangement joins TRBV30 to TRBJ2-4; D call uncertain. Germline CDR1 is GTSNPN and CDR2 is SVGIG (reference sequence). The germline V and J ends were trimmed by 4 bases and 2 bases, with 15 bases remaining between them. The CDR3 extends over 15 amino acids. The CDR3 DNA sequence: TGTGCCTGGACCCCCGGTCCTGCCCCCAAAAACATTCAGTACTTC. Translation gives CAWTPGPAPKNIQYF.

This sequence joins TRBV10-3 and TRBJ2-2; weak D call: TRBD2 (5 bases). Germline CDR1 reads ENHRY; CDR2 reads SYGVKD. CDR3 length: 16 amino acids. The ends were cut back, 2 bases at V and 1 base at J, with 11 bases in the middle. CDR3 sequence reads: CAISEGTGMNTGELFF. The CDR3 DNA reads TGTGCCATCAGTGAGGGAACGGGAATGAACACCGGGGAGCTGTTTTTT.

The J gene is TRBJ1-6, the V gene TRBV30; D not certain. Germline CDR1 reads GTSNPN; CDR2 reads SVGIG (reference sequence). V lost 3 bases, J lost 6 bases, and 12 bases lay in between. The CDR3 spans 14 residues. The CDR3 bases are TGTGCCTGGAGCGTGAGCGGATTTAATTCACCCCTCCACTTT. Protein sequence: CAWSVSGFNSPLHF.

This clone was observed a few times. The chain is built from TRBV5-1 and TRBJ2-1; TRBD1 agrees at 9 bases. V lost 4 bases and J lost 6; bases outside the gene matches: 8. This CDR3 comprises 15 residues. Germline V gene lookup returns CDR1 SGHRS and CDR2 YFSETQ. In DNA, the CDR3 is TGCGCCAGCAGCGTCACAGGGGGCTTGATCAATGAGCAGTTCTTC. This codes for CASSVTGGLINEQFF.

The chain combines TRBV6-5 with TRBJ2-7; 9 bases agree with TRBD1. The CDR3 has 15 amino acids. Per germline, CDR1 MNHEY and CDR2 SVGAGI. V dropped 5 bases and J dropped 2; count of bases not matched to a gene: 7. The CDR3 bases are TGTGCCAGCAGTCATGGACAGGGGCGAGCCTACGAGCAGTACTTC. Protein sequence: CASSHGQGRAYEQYF.

V is TRBV28 and J is TRBJ1-1; 8 bases line up with TRBD1. This CDR3 comprises 11 residues. CDR1 is MDHEN, CDR2 SYDVKM, per germline. With V trimmed by 5 bases and J by 10 bases, 3 bases remained unmatched. In nucleotides, the CDR3 is TGTGCCAGCAGTCCGGACAGGGTAGCTTTCTTT. Its translation is CASSPDRVAFF.

This clone appeared a single time. Other nucleotide sequences in the sample specify the same CDR3. V is TRBV7-2 and J is TRBJ2-5; TRBD2 matches at 7 bases. V lost 6 bases and J lost 2; bases outside the gene matches: 6. This CDR3 comprises 14 residues. Per the germline V gene, CDR1 is SGHTA and CDR2 is FQGNSA. The CDR3 sequence is CASSQRGEQETQYF. The CDR3 nucleotides read TGTGCCAGCAGTCAACGGGGGGAACAAGAGACCCAGTACTTC.

Worth noting for this clone: The junction does not match germline at one end; this may be a read error. The chain carries TRBV27 and TRBJ2-1; TRBD2 matches at 11 bases. The CDR3 totals 15 residues. Germline V gives CDR1 MNHEY, CDR2 SMNVEV (reference sequence). Here the CDR3 reads CVSSLLAGDYNEQFF. In DNA, the CDR3 is TGTGTCAGCAGTTTACTAGCGGGGGACTACAATGAGCAGTTCTTC.

The chain has TRBV7-9 and TRBJ2-5; 9 bases agree with TRBD1. The CDR3 runs 17 residues. Losses at the gene ends were 6 bases for V and 4 bases for J; bases not matched to a gene: 15. Germline CDR1 is SEHNR and CDR2 is FQNEAQ (reference sequence). CDR3 residues: CASRRTIRDREGETQYF. CDR3 DNA: TGTGCCAGCAGACGGACCATCCGGGACAGGGAAGGAGAGACCCAGTACTTC.

V is TRBV5-1 and J is TRBJ2-5; 7 bases align to TRBD2. In germline, CDR1 is SGHRS, CDR2 YFSETQ. V gave up 4 bases and J gave up 1 base; unmatched junction bases: 4. CDR3 size: 14 residues. In nucleotides, the CDR3 is TGCGCCAGCAGCACATCTAGCGGCCAAGAGACCCAGTACTTC. As protein: CASSTSSGQETQYF.

The J gene is TRBJ2-5, the V gene TRBV2; no firm D call. Germline-derived CDR1 and CDR2 are SNHLY and FYNNEI. CDR3 length equals 14 residues. V lost 7 bases and J 3 bases, leaving 15 bases between the germline ends. CDR3 bases: TGTGCCAGCACTGGCGGTCGACGGGAAGAGACCCAGTACTTC. It specifies CASTGGRREETQYF. The full variable domain, rest sourced from reference TRBV2 and TRBJ2-5, is EPEVTQTPSHQVTQMGQEVILRCVPISNHLYFYWYRQILGQKVEFLVSFYNNEISEKSEIFDDQFSVERPDGSNFTLKIRSTKLEDSAMYFCASTGGRREETQYFGPGTRLLVL.

The sample holds a few counts of this clone. The chain recombines TRBV19 with TRBJ1-1; 7 positions agree with TRBD1. Germline values: CDR1 LNHDA, CDR2 SQIVND (reference sequence). V dropped 5 bases and J dropped 0; count of bases not matched to a gene: 6. The CDR3 runs to 15 residues. The DNA for the CDR3 is TGTGCCAGTAGTGACCTCAGGGGGTTGAACACTGAAGCTTTCTTT. It codes for CASSDLRGLNTEAFF. The variable domain in full, completed from reference TRBV19 and TRBJ1-1, reads DGGITQSPKYLFRKEGQNVTLSCEQNLNHDAMYWYRQDPGQGLRLIYYSQIVNDFQKGDIAEGYSVSREKKESFPLTVTSAQKNPTAFYLCASSDLRGLNTEAFFGQGTRLTVV.

The chain recombines TRBV27 with TRBJ2-3; D is unresolved. V dropped 5 bases and J dropped 1 base, with 16 bases sitting between them. Germline CDR1 is MNHEY and CDR2 is SMNVEV (reference sequence). The CDR3 is 16 residues long. CDR3 residues: CASSDVGPGRTDTQYF. For the CDR3, the DNA is TGTGCCAGCAGTGATGTGGGCCCTGGGCGCACAGATACGCAGTATTTT.

This sequence joins TRBV5-1 and TRBJ2-7; 14 bases are shared with TRBD2. The V gene end was trimmed by 3 bases and the J gene end by 0 bases; junction bases not matched to a gene: 5. The V gene's germline CDR1 is SGHRS and CDR2 YFSETQ. The CDR3 is made up of 17 amino acids. The CDR3 here is CASSWGGLAGDSYEQYF. The CDR3 DNA follows: TGCGCCAGCAGCTGGGGGGGACTAGCGGGGGACTCCTACGAGCAGTACTTC. Full variable domain (remainder filled in from reference TRBV5-1 and TRBJ2-7): KAGVTQTPRYLIKTRGQQVTLSCSPISGHRSVSWYQQTPGQGLQFLFEYFSETQRNKGNFPGRFSGRQFSNSRSEMNVSTLELGDSALYLCASSWGGLAGDSYEQYFGPGTRLTVT.

The chain uses TRBV11-2 and TRBJ2-2; possible D gene TRBD2, 5 bases. The ends were cut back, 5 bases at V and 6 bases at J, with 10 bases in the middle. Germline CDR1 is SGHAT and CDR2 is FQNNGV. The CDR3 has 13 residues. The CDR3 sequence is CASSLLGAGELFF. As DNA, the CDR3 is TGTGCCAGCAGCCTTCTCGGGGCCGGGGAGCTGTTTTTT.

J is TRBJ1-5 and V is TRBV6-5; tentative D call: TRBD1 (5 bases). There are 14 residues in the CDR3. Trimming shortened V by 4 bases and J by 9 bases, and 16 bases separated the two germline ends. Germline-derived CDR1 and CDR2 are MNHEY and SVGAGI. CDR3 nucleotides: TGTGCCAGCAGTTTGAATGGAGGGAGGGGGCCCCAGCATTTT. This sequence encodes CASSLNGGRGPQHF.

The rearrangement joins TRBV4-3 to TRBJ2-2; the D gene is possibly TRBD1 (5 bases). V lost 6 bases and J 0 bases, leaving 14 bases between the germline ends. Germline lookup yields CDR1 LGHNA and CDR2 YSLEER. This CDR3 region has 16 residues. The chain's CDR3 is CASSGNRLTNTGELFF. The CDR3 DNA follows: TGCGCCAGCAGTGGTAACAGGCTTACGAACACCGGGGAGCTGTTTTTT.